The source of this T cell receptor (beta chain) is a study of T cell repertoires in ileal Crohn's disease. Study context: From the surgical specimen's inflamed ileum, biopsies were taken as M0.

Germline loops: CDR1 SNHLY, CDR2 FYNNEI. This CDR3 comprises 16 residues. Trimming shortened V by 6 bases and J by 1 base, and 16 bases separated the two germline ends. Sample time point: inflamed ileum from the surgical specimen. Here immunoSEQ multiplex PCR was the method, and the copy in TCRdb shows in-frame clones only, minus some. This table has several thousand clones, approximately 85% appearing once. Material: ileal tissue. The genes are TRBV2 and TRBJ2-4; TRBD1 might be the D (6 bases). This clonotype was obtained from an adult with Crohn's disease. The CDR3 loop is CASSPGAQGAKNIQYF. Written as DNA, the CDR3 is TGTGCCAGCAGCCCAGGGGCCCAGGGGGCCAAAAACATTCAGTACTTC.